The text below deals with one T cell receptor (beta chain). Antigen unknown. The donors were members of the validation cohort, which comprised 120 subjects and was separate from the first cohort of some 680 subjects. Sequenced by immunoSEQ multiplex PCR; TCRdb stores in-frame clones only, minus some. This table has 60,000 to 70,000 clones, around nine tenths appearing once. The V gene's germline CDR1 is SGHRS and CDR2 YFSETQ. The V segment lost 2 bases and the J segment 4 bases; nucleotides outside the gene matches: 7. This CDR3 is built from 15 residues. The sample originates from a study of cytomegalovirus exposure and HLA in healthy donors. Study-level points and caveats: 150 to 200 TCR beta chains were listed as cytomegalovirus-associated.

The sequenced sample consisted of PBMCs. The chain links TRBV5-1 to TRBJ1-1; 8 nucleotides match TRBD1. This clonotype originated in a woman younger than 30 in good health and CMV-seronegative. The CDR3 reads CASSFSGGAVTEAFF. The CDR3 DNA is TGCGCCAGCAGCTTCTCAGGGGGCGCGGTCACTGAAGCTTTCTTT.